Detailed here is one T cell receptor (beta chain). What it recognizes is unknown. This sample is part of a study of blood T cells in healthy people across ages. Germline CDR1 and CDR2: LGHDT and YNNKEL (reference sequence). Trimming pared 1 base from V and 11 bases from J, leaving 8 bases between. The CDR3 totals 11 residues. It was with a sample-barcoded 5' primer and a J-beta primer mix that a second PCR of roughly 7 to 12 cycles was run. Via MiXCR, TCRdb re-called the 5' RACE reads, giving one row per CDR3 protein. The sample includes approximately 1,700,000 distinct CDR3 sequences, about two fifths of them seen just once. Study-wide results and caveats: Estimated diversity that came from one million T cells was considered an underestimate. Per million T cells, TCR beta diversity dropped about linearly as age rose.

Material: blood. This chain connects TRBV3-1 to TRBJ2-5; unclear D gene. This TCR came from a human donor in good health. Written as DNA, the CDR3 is TGTGCCAGCAGCCAAGTCGAAGAGCAGTACTTC. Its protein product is CASSQVEEQYF.